This T cell receptor (beta chain) derives from a study of Ad26.COV2.S vaccination and SARS-CoV-2 variants. The study, taken as a whole, reports: While placebo recipients had lower spike-specific TCR breadth, vaccine recipients had more.

Described treatment: roughly 20 received Ad26.COV2.S at low or high dose, single or two shots; 5 received placebo; per-sample allocation not given. Repertoires come from day 63 after the first vaccine or placebo injection. An adult of 18-55 years in Boston served as donor. The protocol was immunoSEQ multiplex PCR, while the TCRdb copy is restricted to in-frame clones and leaves out a portion. The table records more than 350,000 clones, approximately 90% of them present only once. This clone was recorded only once. Its cognate antigen is unknown. Relative to the germline gene, one junction end is altered; a read error may explain this. The CDR3 has 14 residues. The V gene's germline CDR1 is SGDLS and CDR2 YYNGEE.

Sequenced material: peripheral blood, taken in a trial of Ad26.COV2.S vaccine versus placebo. The receptor was derived from a person aged 18-60 years who received the Ad26.COV2.S COVID-19 vaccine or a placebo. This chain links TRBV9 with TRBJ2-7; D perhaps matches TRBD1 (5 bases). The CDR3 region is CASSVSQGSHEQYF. The CDR3 DNA is TGTGCCAGCAGCGTCAGCCAGGGCTCCCACGAGCAGTACTTC. The full variable domain, completed using reference TRBV9 and TRBJ2-7, is DSGVTQTPKHLITATGQRVTLRCSPRSGDLSVYWYQQSLDQGLQFLIQYYNGEERAKGNILERFSAQQFPDLHSELNLSSLELGDSALYFCASSVSQGSHEQYFGPGTRLTVT.